This entry lists 26 T cell receptor beta chains sequenced from one sample in a study of OX40 agonist ivuxolimab in advanced cancers. Repertoires were generated with immunoSEQ multiplex PCR, while TCRdb's copy carries only in-frame clones and drops some. The sample carries roughly 14,000 clones, around 62% recorded once. The sequencing here drew on CD4+ or CD8+ T cells sorted from blood, taken in a trial of the OX40 agonist ivuxolimab. The origin of the receptors is an adult with an advanced solid tumor such as melanoma, head and neck, liver or kidney cancer.

The chain couples TRBV27 to TRBJ1-2; D gene uncertain. The CDR3 is made up of 15 amino acids. Germline V gene sequence: CDR1 MNHEY, CDR2 SMNVEV (reference sequence). The V gene lost 1 base and the J gene lost 3 bases, with 12 bases spanning the gap. CDR3 nucleotide sequence: TGTGCCAGCAGTTTATACGGGGTGAGGGACTATGGCTACACCTTC. Its translation: CASSLYGVRDYGYTF.

The chain has TRBV6-4 and TRBJ2-2; no firm D call. The CDR3 is 15 amino acids. V lost 2 bases to trimming and J lost 4 bases, with 11 bases between them. The V gene's germline CDR1 is MRHNA and CDR2 SNTAGT. CDR3 sequence (DNA): TGTGCCAGCAGTGACGGGGAAGAGAGCACCGGGGAGCTGTTTTTT. It encodes CASSDGEESTGELFF.

The chain couples TRBV19 to TRBJ1-6; D gene uncertain. Germline V lookup: CDR1 LNHDA, CDR2 SQIVND (reference sequence). The ends were cut back, 7 bases at V and 6 bases at J, with 10 bases in the middle. The CDR3 has 13 amino acids. The DNA for the CDR3 is TGTGCCAGTATCGGAGGATTTAATTCACCCCTCCACTTT. This gives the protein CASIGGFNSPLHF. Complete variable domain (other parts from reference TRBV19 and TRBJ1-6): DGGITQSPKYLFRKEGQNVTLSCEQNLNHDAMYWYRQDPGQGLRLIYYSQIVNDFQKGDIAEGYSVSREKKESFPLTVTSAQKNPTAFYLCASIGGFNSPLHFGNGTRLTVT.

A few counts support this clone. The J gene is TRBJ2-4, the V gene TRBV5-5; D is tentatively TRBD1 or TRBD2 (5 bases each). This CDR3 is 14 amino acids long. Trimming cost V 2 bases and J 6 bases, with 12 bases left between them. Germline CDR1 SGHKS, CDR2 YYEKEE (reference sequence). CDR3 in DNA: TGTGCCAGCAGCTTCTCGACGGGACGAAACATTCAGTACTTC. Translating it yields CASSFSTGRNIQYF.

Sample share makes this clone medium-sized. The chain uses TRBV5-4 and TRBJ2-2; possibly TRBD1 for D (5 bases). Germline V gene sequence: CDR1 SGHNT, CDR2 YYREEE (reference sequence). The CDR3 is made up of 15 amino acids. Trimming took 5 bases from V and 1 from J, leaving 12 bases between them. CDR3 in DNA: TGTGCCAGCAGAGCTACAGGTTTGAACACCGGGGAGCTGTTTTTT. This encodes CASRATGLNTGELFF.

Turning to this clone: An end of the junction differs from the germline gene, which may be a read error. The same CDR3 can be traced to other DNA sequences in this sample. CDR3 nucleotides: TGTGCCAGTAGTAGACGGGCCCCGGGGGGCAATCAGCCTCAGCATTTT. It is translated as CASSRRAPGGNQPQHF. The chain couples TRBV19 to TRBJ1-5; possible D gene TRBD1, 6 bases. The CDR3 spans 16 residues. Germline CDR1 LNHDA, CDR2 SQIVND (reference sequence).

The chain has TRBV29-1 and TRBJ2-1; TRBD1 matches 10 bases. The CDR3 consists of 16 residues. V lost 0 bases and J lost 7; bases outside the gene matches: 9. Looked up from germline, CDR1 is SQVTM and CDR2 is ANQGSEA. CDR3 in amino acids: CSVEDRSGTGVNEQFF. For the CDR3, the DNA is TGCAGCGTTGAAGATCGCTCCGGGACAGGGGTTAATGAGCAGTTCTTC.

Written as DNA, the CDR3 is TGTGCCAGCAGTCAAGCGGGGGGGTGGGGCGGAAACACCATATATTTT. Translated, it gives CASSQAGGWGGNTIYF. The chain couples TRBV28 to TRBJ1-3; TRBD1 is a possible D gene (5 bases). This CDR3 has 16 residues. V shed 5 bases and J shed 4 bases, with 18 bases lying between them. Germline V CDR1 and CDR2: MDHEN, SYDVKM.

The genes are TRBV13 and TRBJ1-5; no clear D. The germline V gene has CDR1 PRHDT and CDR2 FYEKMQ (reference sequence). Trimming shortened V by 2 bases and J by 0 bases, and 11 bases separated the two germline ends. The length of the CDR3 is 16 residues. The CDR3: CASSLSTEYSNQPQHF. For the CDR3, the DNA is TGTGCCAGCAGCTTAAGCACAGAGTATAGCAATCAGCCCCAGCATTTT.

This clone was counted between two and nine times. The rearrangement joins TRBV4-1 to TRBJ1-2; D possibly corresponds to TRBD1 (6 bases). V was cut by 7 bases and J by 8 bases, with 20 bases left in between. CDR1 and CDR2 from the germline V gene are MGHRA and YSYEKL. This CDR3 has 14 residues. CDR3 residues: CASNSGGGGRGYTF. In DNA form, the CDR3 reads TGCGCCAGCAACTCGGGGGGCGGGGGACGGGGCTACACCTTC.

This chain links TRBV5-4 with TRBJ2-7, with D unresolved. Germline CDR1 is SGHNT and CDR2 is YYREEE (reference sequence). Trimming removed 2 bases from V and 2 bases from J, with 11 bases in between. The CDR3 has 14 amino acids. For the CDR3, the DNA is TGTGCCAGCAGCTTTGGAGACGGCACCTACGAGCAGTACTTC. The encoded protein is CASSFGDGTYEQYF.

The chain uses TRBV7-6 and TRBJ1-3; 10 bases are shared with TRBD1. This CDR3 is built from 15 residues. Germline V gives CDR1 SGHVS, CDR2 FNYEAQ. J lost 2 bases, V lost 5 bases, and 3 bases had no gene match. CDR3 nucleotide sequence: TGTGCCAGCAGCCCCGGACAGGGGGCTGGAAACACCATATATTTT. Translating gives CASSPGQGAGNTIYF.

This chain connects TRBV29-1 to TRBJ2-7, with D uncertain. Trimming stripped 3 bases from V and 0 bases from J, with 12 bases between. Germline V gives CDR1 SQVTM, CDR2 ANQGSEA. This CDR3 spans 14 amino acids. CDR3 amino acids: CSVDAPGSSYEQYF. The DNA for the CDR3 is TGCAGCGTTGATGCGCCAGGCAGCTCCTACGAGCAGTACTTC.

This clone was seen a handful of times. This chain connects TRBV7-9 to TRBJ1-6; D is ambiguous. Trimming left V 0 bases short and J 9 bases short, with 12 bases between. The CDR3 has 15 amino acids. Germline V gene lookup returns CDR1 SEHNR and CDR2 FQNEAQ (reference sequence). CDR3 residues: CASSLAGRVSSPLHF. Written as DNA, the CDR3 is TGTGCCAGCAGCTTAGCAGGGCGGGTCAGTTCACCCCTCCACTTT.

This clone is medium-sized (0.01 to 0.1%). Other DNA sequences of this sample code for an identical CDR3. The chain employs TRBV5-4 and TRBJ2-3; D is undetermined. The CDR3 extends over 12 amino acids. Trimming took off 1 base at V and 2 bases at J, with 2 bases between the two ends. Germline V gene lookup returns CDR1 SGHNT and CDR2 YYREEE (reference sequence). The CDR3 nucleotides are TGTGCCAGCAGCTTGTCCACAGATACGCAGTATTTT. Translating it yields CASSLSTDTQYF.

This clone turned up a few times. The chain couples TRBV6-5 to TRBJ1-2; no firm D call. Trimming pared 5 bases from V and 8 bases from J, leaving 15 bases between. The CDR3 is made up of 13 amino acids. Germline CDR1 and CDR2: MNHEY and SVGAGI. In nucleotides, the CDR3 is TGTGCCAGCAGTGAAGCGGTGGTAGGAGGCTACACCTTC. Translated: CASSEAVVGGYTF.

The rearrangement uses TRBV5-4 and TRBJ2-1; D tentatively fits TRBD1 or TRBD2 (5 bases each). The CDR3 is 13 amino acids. Deletions cut 4 bases from V and 6 bases from J, with 11 bases between. CDR1 and CDR2 (germline): SGHNT, YYREEE (reference sequence). CDR3 sequence: CASSTTRGNEQFF. The DNA for the CDR3 is TGTGCCAGCAGCACAACTAGGGGCAATGAGCAGTTCTTC.

Sample share makes this clone medium-sized. This chain connects TRBV11-2 to TRBJ1-1; D uncertain. This CDR3 has 14 residues. Deletions cut 5 bases from V and 4 bases from J, with 14 bases between. Germline V gene sequence: CDR1 SGHAT, CDR2 FQNNGV. The CDR3 bases are TGTGCCAGCAGCCTATCGGGCGGAACCACTGAAGCTTTCTTT. As protein: CASSLSGGTTEAFF.

V and J are TRBV11-2 and TRBJ2-3; no reliable D call. CDR3 length: 14 residues. V was cut by 3 bases and J by 3 bases, with 10 bases left in between. CDR1 and CDR2 from the germline V gene are SGHAT and FQNNGV. The CDR3: CASSFFAPTDTQYF. In nucleotides, the CDR3 is TGTGCCAGCAGCTTCTTCGCGCCGACAGATACGCAGTATTTT.

The chain has TRBV6-1 and TRBJ2-2; D unresolved. The V and J ends lost 5 bases and 7 bases respectively, with 14 bases between them. Per the germline V gene, CDR1 is MNHNS and CDR2 is SASEGT. This CDR3 is built from 14 residues. The CDR3: CASSYGDTFGELFF. The CDR3 DNA reads as TGTGCCAGCAGTTATGGGGATACTTTCGGGGAGCTGTTTTTT.

This clone showed up just a few times. The chain's CDR3 is CANGQAGEKLFF. The CDR3 DNA reads as TGTGCCAACGGACAGGCGGGTGAAAAACTGTTTTTT. V and J are TRBV2 and TRBJ1-4, with 7 bases that match TRBD1. V lost 10 bases and J lost 7; bases outside the gene matches: 6. Germline assignment: CDR1 SNHLY and CDR2 FYNNEI. The CDR3 runs 12 residues.

V gene TRBV5-6 combines with J gene TRBJ2-7; no clear D gene. Germline CDR1 SGHDT, CDR2 YYEEEE. The CDR3 extends over 12 amino acids. The V end lost 0 bases, the J end lost 3 bases, and 4 bases lay between the germline ends. CDR3: CASSLDHYEQYF. The CDR3 DNA reads as TGTGCCAGCAGCTTGGACCACTACGAGCAGTACTTC. The variable domain in full, completed from reference TRBV5-6 and TRBJ2-7, reads DAGVTQSPTHLIKTRGQQVTLRCSPKSGHDTVSWYQQALGQGPQFIFQYYEEEERQRGNFPDRFSGHQFPNYSSELNVNALLLGDSALYLCASSLDHYEQYFGPGTRLTVT.

This clone was seen a handful of times. The rearrangement joins TRBV9 to TRBJ2-3; D might be TRBD1 or TRBD2, each matching 6 bases. CDR1 is SGDLS, CDR2 YYNGEE, per germline. Trimming stripped 0 bases from V and 0 bases from J, with 11 bases between. CDR3 length: 16 residues. The DNA of the CDR3 is TGTGCCAGCAGCGTAGCTGGGGGGCCAAGCACAGATACGCAGTATTTT. This translates into CASSVAGGPSTDTQYF.

This clone was seen more than once but under ten times. The DNA of the CDR3 is TGTGCCAGCAGTTACTCGGCACCGGAGCTCTACGAGCAGTACTTC. Its translation is CASSYSAPELYEQYF. The chain couples TRBV6-5 to TRBJ2-7; D unclear. V lost 0 bases to trimming and J lost 3 bases, with 12 bases between them. Germline CDR1 MNHEY, CDR2 SVGAGI. The CDR3 has 15 amino acids.

This clone has only one observation. The chain links TRBV4-3 to TRBJ2-7; D possibly uses TRBD1 or TRBD2 (5 bases each). The V end lost 0 bases, the J end lost 7 bases, and 16 bases lay between the germline ends. Germline V gene sequence: CDR1 LGHNA, CDR2 YSLEER. The CDR3 sequence is 15 residues long. In nucleotides, the CDR3 is TGCGCCAGCAGCCAAGATCTGGAAGGATGGGGGGAGCAGTACTTC. It yields the protein CASSQDLEGWGEQYF.

V and J are TRBV5-6 and TRBJ1-5; D not resolved. Germline CDR1 reads SGHDT; CDR2 reads YYEEEE. Trimming took 4 bases from V and 2 from J, leaving 13 bases between them. The CDR3 is 15 amino acids. CDR3 nucleotide sequence: TGTGCCAGCAGCGCGTCGGGAGCGGGCAATCAGCCCCAGCATTTT. Encoded protein: CASSASGAGNQPQHF.